Sequencing of this TCR beta chain was carried out in a study of T cell responses to AZD1222 COVID-19 vaccine. Clones were sequenced by immunoSEQ multiplex PCR, and TCRdb holds only the in-frame ones, with some missing. The data contain roughly 100,000 clones, over 75% of them singletons. The study, taken as a whole, reports: White British people made up most donors, females outnumbered males, and clonal diversity was possibly underestimated. Among spike-specific TCRs, nearly half reportedly target unmutated variant regions. Only a handful of AZD1222 recipients were seropositive at baseline. Spike regions recognized by vaccine-associated CD4 TCRs spanned the protein, led by 160-218 and 743-854.

From germline, CDR1 is SGDLS and CDR2 YYNGEE. Trimming took 2 bases from V and 4 from J, leaving 15 bases between them. This CDR3 is built from 16 residues. As concerns this clone: The antigen is unknown.

The clonotype was recovered from an adult in good health. Sequenced material: peripheral blood, taken on day 0 of AZD1222 vaccination. The rearrangement links TRBV9 to TRBJ1-4; D gene unclear. The DNA of the CDR3 is TGTGCCAGCAGCGTGGACGGAGGGATCCTTAATGAAAAACTGTTTTTT. Translated: CASSVDGGILNEKLFF.